A selection of T cell receptor beta chains follows, all from one sample in a study of cytomegalovirus exposure and HLA in healthy donors. The repertoire was sequenced with immunoSEQ multiplex PCR; TCRdb's copy has only in-frame clones and lacks some. The profile shows under 200,000 clones, 75% of them singletons. Sample: PBMCs. These receptors were collected from a male donor in good health and CMV-seronegative. The CDR3 runs from the conserved cysteine through the conserved F or W. A D gene is named only where the DNA matches it firmly.

V	J	D	CDR3
TRBV19	TRBJ1-1	-	CASSMGRVNTEAFF
TRBV5-1	TRBJ2-1	TRBD1	CASSYLQGPKGHDEQFF
TRBV5-1	TRBJ2-7	-	CASSSSSTGLSGEQYF
TRBV6-6	TRBJ2-7	-	CASSYSGVSGEQYF
TRBV19	TRBJ2-7	TRBD2	CASRAGPSYEQYF
TRBV6-6	TRBJ1-3	-	CASVSRVGNTIYF
TRBV12-5	TRBJ1-3	-	CASGLGTGNIGNTIYF
TRBV13	TRBJ1-4	-	CASSSHRAGEKLFF
TRBV10-3	TRBJ1-1	-	CATGGGAVISEAFF
TRBV6-1	TRBJ2-2	-	CASSGPAGLFAGELFF
TRBV27	TRBJ2-5	TRBD2	CASSLSSGRAETQYF
TRBV6-6	TRBJ2-7	-	CASSRHDTYEQYF
TRBV6-5	TRBJ1-2	-	CASSYAGLPGYTF
TRBV6-6	TRBJ1-4	-	CASTSGATNEKLFF
TRBV18	TRBJ2-2	TRBD1	CASSPPVNRGLTGELFF
TRBV11-1	TRBJ1-5	-	CASSLSTDQPQHF
TRBV6-6	TRBJ2-7	-	CASSYPGTTWREQYF
TRBV7-2	TRBJ1-5	-	CASSSPGEWQPQHF
TRBV7-9	TRBJ2-7	-	CASSSWGQHYEQYF
TRBV2	TRBJ2-1	TRBD1	CASRATGGSSYNEQFF
TRBV23-1	TRBJ1-5	-	CASSLGLVFHQPQHF
TRBV30	TRBJ2-7	-	CAWSGVGARSYEQYF
TRBV5-1	TRBJ2-7	TRBD1	CASSWWTGGPYEQYF
TRBV7-9	TRBJ2-7	TRBD2	CASRPSGSYEQYF
TRBV5-4	TRBJ1-4	-	CASSLAWLNNEKLFF
TRBV6-5	TRBJ1-5	TRBD1	CASTNEGATYQPQHF
TRBV5-1	TRBJ2-2	-	CASRPSNTGELFF
TRBV6-1	TRBJ2-7	TRBD1	CASWEDRGGYEQYF
TRBV7-9	TRBJ2-7	TRBD2	CASSLGGGTGYEGDF
TRBV25-1	TRBJ2-7	-	CASSGGTEQYF
TRBV7-8	TRBJ1-5	-	CASSLTGRGGNQPQHF
TRBV9	TRBJ2-2	-	CASSVGNRILGELFF
TRBV7-3	TRBJ2-5	-	CASSYQGRETQYF
TRBV18	TRBJ2-3	TRBD2	CASSPLAGGPADTQYF
TRBV13	TRBJ1-3	-	CASSLVRGSGNTIYF
TRBV5-1	TRBJ2-2	-	CASSLLRQETGELFF
TRBV4-1	TRBJ2-3	TRBD2	CASSPAGITDTQYF
TRBV28	TRBJ1-3	TRBD1	CASRSLQGAPGNTIYF
TRBV5-1	TRBJ1-3	-	CASSLGRAGNTIYF
TRBV6-5	TRBJ1-1	-	CASSYSNRGNTEAFF
TRBV5-4	TRBJ2-5	TRBD2	CASSLGIAGFQETQYF
TRBV5-4	TRBJ1-6	-	CASSVNPGQINSPLHF
TRBV5-8	TRBJ1-1	-	CASSFQVTNTEAFF
TRBV6-1	TRBJ2-2	-	CASSDQVGELFF
TRBV4-1	TRBJ1-3	-	CASSRGGLILTGNTIYF
TRBV7-9	TRBJ2-5	-	CASSRGGLETQYF
TRBV28	TRBJ2-7	-	CASTPGTPYEQYF
TRBV27	TRBJ2-2	-	CASSLSWPGELFF
TRBV11-2	TRBJ2-1	-	CASSSVNGGEQFF
TRBV18	TRBJ1-1	-	CASSRGLIGTEAFF
TRBV2	TRBJ2-3	-	CASSEGRGTDTQYF
TRBV10-3	TRBJ2-1	-	CAISESRDYNEQFF
TRBV7-2	TRBJ2-7	-	CASSLVIEASYEQYF
TRBV30	TRBJ2-7	TRBD2	CAWSVRLAESYEQYF
TRBV4-3	TRBJ2-1	-	CASSQIPTIGGDEQFF
TRBV30	TRBJ1-2	TRBD1	CAWSVNRGLGGYTF
TRBV5-1	TRBJ2-7	-	CASSLTGYSVRDEQYF
TRBV2	TRBJ2-7	TRBD2	CASISQGLTSGRAGYEQYF
TRBV6-6	TRBJ2-3	TRBD2	CASSYWGTSGSDTQYF
TRBV5-5	TRBJ1-4	TRBD1	CASSRGGSEKLFF